In its sample, the clone carrying this T cell receptor beta chain was seen many times. The antigen is unknown. One entry per CDR3 protein results from TCRdb running MiXCR on the 5' RACE reads. The table has approximately 150,000 distinct CDR3 sequences, roughly 6.3% seen once; the top ten hold approximately 2.1%. These data come from a study of T-cell memory formation after mild COVID-19. Turning to the study itself: Clusters were largely donor specific.

Study-wide findings and caveats: CD4+ contracting clones lay mainly in CM and EM, CD8+ ones in EMRA. Clones contracting day 15 to 85 were balanced CD4/CD8; later expanders leaned CD4+.

The CDR3 consists of 15 residues. Germline V gene data show CDR1 as SGHTA and CDR2 as FQGTGA. V was clipped by 7 bases and J by 9 bases; unmatched bases: 14. This receptor was taken from an adult woman who had mild COVID-19 (a few samples of this study predate the infection). Cell type and time point are not known. This chain connects TRBV7-3 to TRBJ2-1; 8 bases map to TRBD2. The sequenced sample was PBMCs or a T cell subset sorted from them (not recorded which). The CDR3 DNA reads as TGTGCCAGCACCTCAGGCGGGACTAGTATGGCTGAGCAGTTCTTC. This gives the protein CASTSGGTSMAEQFF.